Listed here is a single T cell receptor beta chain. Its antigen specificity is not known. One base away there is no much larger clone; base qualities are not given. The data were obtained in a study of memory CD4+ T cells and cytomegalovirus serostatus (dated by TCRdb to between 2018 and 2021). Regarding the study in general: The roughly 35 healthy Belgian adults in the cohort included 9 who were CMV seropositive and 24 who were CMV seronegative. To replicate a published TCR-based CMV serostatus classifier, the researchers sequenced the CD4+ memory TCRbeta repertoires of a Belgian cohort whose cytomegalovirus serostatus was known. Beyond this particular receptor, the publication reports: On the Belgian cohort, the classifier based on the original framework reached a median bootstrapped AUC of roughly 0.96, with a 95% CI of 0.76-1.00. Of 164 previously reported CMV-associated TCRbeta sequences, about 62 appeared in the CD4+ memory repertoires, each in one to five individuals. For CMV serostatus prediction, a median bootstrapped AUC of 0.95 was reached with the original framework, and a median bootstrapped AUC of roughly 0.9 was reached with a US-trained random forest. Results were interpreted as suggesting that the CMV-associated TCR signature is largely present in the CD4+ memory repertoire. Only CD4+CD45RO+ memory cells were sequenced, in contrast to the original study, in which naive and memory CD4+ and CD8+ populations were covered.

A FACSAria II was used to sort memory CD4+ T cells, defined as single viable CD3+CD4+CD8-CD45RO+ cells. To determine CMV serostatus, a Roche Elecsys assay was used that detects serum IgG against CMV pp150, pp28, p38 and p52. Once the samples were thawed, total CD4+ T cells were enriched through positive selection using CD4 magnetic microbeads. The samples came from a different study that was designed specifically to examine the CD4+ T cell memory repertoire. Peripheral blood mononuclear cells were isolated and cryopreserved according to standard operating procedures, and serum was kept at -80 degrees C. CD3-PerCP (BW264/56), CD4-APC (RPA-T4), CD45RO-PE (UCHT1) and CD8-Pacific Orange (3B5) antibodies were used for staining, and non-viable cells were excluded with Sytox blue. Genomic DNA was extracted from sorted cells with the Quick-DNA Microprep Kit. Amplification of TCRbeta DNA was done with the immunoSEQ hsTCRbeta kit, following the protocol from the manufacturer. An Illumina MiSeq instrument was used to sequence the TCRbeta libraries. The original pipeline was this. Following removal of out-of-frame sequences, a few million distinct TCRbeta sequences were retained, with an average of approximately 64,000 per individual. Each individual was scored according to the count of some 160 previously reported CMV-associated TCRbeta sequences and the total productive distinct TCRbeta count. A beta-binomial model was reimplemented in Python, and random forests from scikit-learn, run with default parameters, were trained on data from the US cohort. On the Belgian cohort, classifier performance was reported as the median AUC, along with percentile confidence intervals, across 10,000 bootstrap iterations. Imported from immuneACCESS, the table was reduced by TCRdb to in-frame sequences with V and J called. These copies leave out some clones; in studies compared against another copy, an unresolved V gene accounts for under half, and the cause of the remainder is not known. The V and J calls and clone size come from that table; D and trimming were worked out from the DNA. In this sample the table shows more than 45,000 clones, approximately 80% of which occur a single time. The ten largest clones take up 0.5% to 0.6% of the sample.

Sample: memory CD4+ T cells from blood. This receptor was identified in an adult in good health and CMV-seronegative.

The nucleotides read TGTGCCAGCAGCGACCCCCCTCTTGGCTACACCTTC. It translates as CASSDPPLGYTF. The chain is encoded by TRBV7-2 joined to TRBJ1-2; the D gene cannot be named for sure. The germline V gene provides CDR1 SGHTA and CDR2 FQGNSA. V is pared back by 5 bases and J by 7 bases, with 11 bases lying between the germline termini. Its CDR3 holds 12 amino acids, cysteine through phenylalanine. Only CDR3 DNA remains: 36 bases, in frame from the first base.